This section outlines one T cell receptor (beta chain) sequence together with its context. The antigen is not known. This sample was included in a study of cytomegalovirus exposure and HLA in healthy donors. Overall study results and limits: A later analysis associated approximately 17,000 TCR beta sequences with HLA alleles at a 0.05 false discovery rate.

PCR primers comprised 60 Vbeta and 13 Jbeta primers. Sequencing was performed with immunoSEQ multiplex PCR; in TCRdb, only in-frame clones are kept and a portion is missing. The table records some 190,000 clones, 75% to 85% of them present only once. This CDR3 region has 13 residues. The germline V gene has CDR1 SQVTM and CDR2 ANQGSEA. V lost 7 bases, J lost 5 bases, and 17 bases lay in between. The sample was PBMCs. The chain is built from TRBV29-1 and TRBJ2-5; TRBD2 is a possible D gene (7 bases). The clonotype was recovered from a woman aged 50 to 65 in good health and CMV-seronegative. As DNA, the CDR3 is TGCAGCGCCGGTAGGGGGGGCGGCGAGACCCAGTACTTC. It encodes CSAGRGGGETQYF.